Listed below are T cell receptor beta chains from one sample, sequenced in a study of CD8 T cells in ankylosing spondylitis. TCRdb passed the 5' RACE reads through MiXCR, listing each CDR3 protein once. The repertoire includes under 170,000 distinct CDR3 sequences, around 43% of them detected once, and around 15% sits in the top ten. The sequenced sample consisted of synovial fluid, either unsorted or a sorted T cell fraction (not recorded which). Receptors originate from a male donor with ankylosing spondylitis. The CDR3 runs from the conserved cysteine through the conserved F or W. The D gene is left open where the match is weak.

d_call | j_call | v_call | cdr3_aa
- | TRBJ1-6 | TRBV3-1 | CASSQAGPVGYNSPLHF
- | TRBJ1-1 | TRBV20-1 | CSARRTFRVSETEAFF
- | TRBJ2-5 | TRBV25-1 | CASSDVWHQETQYF
- | TRBJ1-2 | TRBV29-1 | CSVEYQIIASVGYTF
TRBD1 | TRBJ2-7 | TRBV24-1 | CATRKAGGDEQYF
- | TRBJ1-1 | TRBV2 | CASRVWAVNTEAFF
- | TRBJ1-3 | TRBV20-1 | CSARDPSGGDSGNTIYF
- | TRBJ1-2 | TRBV25-1 | CASSLTINYGYTF
TRBD1 | TRBJ1-2 | TRBV12-3/TRBV12-4 | CASSLGGQGPIEWGYTF
- | TRBJ2-1 | TRBV29-1 | CSAAAASSYNEQFF
TRBD2 | TRBJ2-1 | TRBV25-1 | CASSEYLCRLAGCNEQFF
- | TRBJ1-2 | TRBV7-9 | CASRRTDYYGYTF
- | TRBJ2-2 | TRBV12-3/TRBV12-4 | CASSPLVGSGELFF
TRBD1 | TRBJ1-3 | TRBV5-1 | CASSPSPGTGEGNTIYF
- | TRBJ2-7 | TRBV18 | CASSPTWYEQYF
TRBD1 | TRBJ1-2 | TRBV4-1 | CASSHLTPPGQENYGYTF
- | TRBJ2-3 | TRBV29-1 | CSVLPYLGGPRPSSTDTQYF
- | TRBJ1-2 | TRBV6-2/TRBV6-3 | CASRAVRDNYGYTF
- | TRBJ2-7 | TRBV7-8 | CASSLGQSPAYEQYF
TRBD1 | TRBJ2-3 | TRBV5-6 | CASSLQGGDTQYF
TRBD2 | TRBJ2-1 | TRBV19 | CASSYGRGFYNEQFF
- | TRBJ2-7 | TRBV4-2 | CASSQDAGQPYEQYF
- | TRBJ1-2 | TRBV12-3/TRBV12-4 | CASSRGQLYGYTF
TRBD2 | TRBJ2-7 | TRBV19 | CASSGTFGLAETDEQYF
- | TRBJ2-7 | TRBV10-3 | CAISEPSNRDSYEQYF
TRBD2 | TRBJ2-7 | TRBV20-1 | CSATGLAREQYF
- | TRBJ2-3 | TRBV28 | CASSGGGISEHISDTQYF
- | TRBJ2-3 | TRBV6-1 | CASPPDRFTDTQYF
- | TRBJ1-2 | TRBV7-9 | CASSFARKYGYTF
- | TRBJ1-1 | TRBV12-3/TRBV12-4 | CASIWGSVGEAFF
- | TRBJ1-2 | TRBV4-1 | CASSQGMRDYGYTF
- | TRBJ2-2 | TRBV12-3/TRBV12-4 | CASRVDRSTPGELFF
TRBD1 | TRBJ2-1 | TRBV29-1 | CSVDGHDRVGEQFF
TRBD1 | TRBJ1-2 | TRBV7-3 | CASSHGTGGGYTF
- | TRBJ2-2 | TRBV11-1 | CASSLGGLYQRVPNTGELFF
TRBD2 | TRBJ2-3 | TRBV11-2 | CASSYSGGADTQYF
- | TRBJ2-1 | TRBV5-1 | CASSLGCGAYNEQFF
TRBD2 | TRBJ2-5 | TRBV3-1 | CASSQDFNGWSGILNQETQYF
TRBD1 | TRBJ2-2 | TRBV19 | CASSIVGTGMPGELFF
- | TRBJ2-3 | TRBV11-2 | CASSPGRGDTQYF
- | TRBJ2-1 | TRBV2 | CASRDMYNEQFF
- | TRBJ2-4 | TRBV7-7 | CASSTRDVLAKNIQYF
- | TRBJ2-1 | TRBV12-3/TRBV12-4 | CASSPRPRGGNEQFF
TRBD2 | TRBJ2-1 | TRBV4-1 | CASSPNAASGVSSYNEQFF
TRBD2 | TRBJ2-1 | TRBV28 | CASKGTSTESRTSYNEQFF
TRBD1 | TRBJ2-1 | TRBV7-9 | CASIDRDRLYNEQFF
- | TRBJ2-3 | TRBV12-3/TRBV12-4 | CASSDNRSDTQYF
- | TRBJ2-7 | TRBV7-9 | CASSLRGASPPYEQYF
TRBD1 | TRBJ1-3 | TRBV7-2 | CASRVTGGYSGNTIYF
- | TRBJ1-1 | TRBV27 | CASSVGTANTEAFF
TRBD2 | TRBJ2-2 | TRBV20-1 | CSAREARRGDTGELFF
- | TRBJ1-1 | TRBV12-3/TRBV12-4 | CASSPGPGGTEAFF
- | TRBJ2-3 | TRBV7-3 | CASSLAGGRSTDTQYF
- | TRBJ2-3 | TRBV15 | CATSRDGGATDTQYF
- | TRBJ2-3 | TRBV12-3/TRBV12-4 | CASSFKGFSTDTQYF
- | TRBJ2-3 | TRBV27 | CASSWGISSDTQYF
- | TRBJ1-6 | TRBV15 | CATSRGSYNSPLHF
- | TRBJ1-4 | TRBV7-9 | CASTRSVATNEKLFF
- | TRBJ1-1 | TRBV27 | CASSLSGARTEAFF
TRBD1 | TRBJ2-7 | TRBV28 | CASRTLPGQGYYEQYF